The T cell receptor (beta chain) under discussion was sequenced for a study of blood T cell repertoires in COVID-19. Per the germline V gene, CDR1 is MNHEY and CDR2 is SVGAGI. Deletions cut 5 bases from V and 10 bases from J, with 9 bases between. The CDR3 has 11 amino acids. TCRdb keeps only in-frame clones here, not all; method: immunoSEQ multiplex PCR. The repertoire holds around 60,000 clones, 74% seen once, with over 25% in the top ten. The TCR originated in an elderly woman with acute or convalescent COVID-19. The genes are TRBV6-5 and TRBJ2-1, with D tentatively TRBD2 (6 bases). The sequenced sample was peripheral blood. CDR3 coding DNA: TGTGCCAGCAGTAGGGACTTCGAGCAGTTCTTC. Its protein product is CASSRDFEQFF.